A selection of T cell receptor beta chains follows, all from one sample in a study of cytomegalovirus exposure and HLA in healthy donors. Profiling relied on immunoSEQ multiplex PCR, and the TCRdb table lists in-frame clones only, not all of them. This sample has 150,000 to 200,000 clones; 86% occur once, and the top ten carry over 1.3%. The sequencing sample was made of PBMCs. The source is a woman younger than 30 in good health and CMV-seronegative. Each CDR3 is given with its conserved first and last residue. Fields, in order: V gene, J gene, clone size, D gene, CDR3 DNA, CDR3 protein. A D gene is named only where the DNA matches it firmly. A clone size is listed for some rows: how often the clone was seen (once, few, many), or a class if it is expanded.

TRBV19	TRBJ1-4	-	-	TGTGCCAGTAGGGGGTCAGGGGTTCCTAATGAAAAACTGTTTTTT	CASRGSGVPNEKLFF
TRBV2	TRBJ1-1	-	-	TGTGCCAGCAGTGGGCAGGGTGACACTGAAGCTTTCTTT	CASSGQGDTEAFF
TRBV25-1	TRBJ2-7	-	-	TGTGCCAGCAGTGGAGGACTATTCTACGAGCAGTACTTC	CASSGGLFYEQYF
TRBV4-1	TRBJ2-1	once	TRBD2	TGCGCCAGCAGCCCTCGGACTAGCGGGGGCGCTTTAAATGAGCAGTTCTTC	CASSPRTSGGALNEQFF
TRBV19	TRBJ1-6	once	-	TGTGCCAGTAGTACCCTCGATCGAACCTCCACTTATAATTCACCCCTCCACTTT	CASSTLDRTSTYNSPLHF
TRBV7-2	TRBJ2-7	-	-	TGTGCCAGCAGACCCCAGGGGCCCTCCTACGAGCAGTACTTC	CASRPQGPSYEQYF
TRBV15	TRBJ2-3	-	TRBD2	TGTGCCACCAGCAAGACTAGCGGGGAGAACACAGATACGCAGTATTTT	CATSKTSGENTDTQYF
TRBV7-9	TRBJ2-2	-	TRBD1	TGTGCCAGCAGCCGTTACAGGGGTTTGAGCACCGGGGAGCTGTTTTTT	CASSRYRGLSTGELFF
TRBV6-1	TRBJ1-1	-	-	TGTGCCAGCAGTGAAGTTCTGGGGGCGAACACTGAAGCTTTCTTT	CASSEVLGANTEAFF
TRBV19	TRBJ1-2	few	TRBD1	TGTGCCAGTAGTCCGGACAGGGGCATTTCCTATGGCTACACCTTC	CASSPDRGISYGYTF
TRBV10-1	TRBJ2-1	-	TRBD2	TGCGCCAGCAGTGATAGCGGGGGGGCTAGGAATGAGCAGTTCTTC	CASSDSGGARNEQFF
TRBV7-2	TRBJ2-2	-	TRBD2	TGTGCCAGCAGCTTATTGGGACTAGGTCCACGGGAGCTGTTTTTT	CASSLLGLGPRELFF
TRBV7-9	TRBJ1-6	-	-	TGTGCCAGCAGAGAGAGCTCCTATAATTCACCCCTCCACTTT	CASRESSYNSPLHF
TRBV5-6	TRBJ1-1	-	-	TGTGCCAGCAGCCAATCATTCGGAGGGAACACTGAAGCTTTCTTT	CASSQSFGGNTEAFF
TRBV7-2	TRBJ2-4	-	TRBD2	TGTGCCAGCAGCTTAGATAGGGGACTAGCCGGCATTCAGTACTTC	CASSLDRGLAGIQYF
TRBV10-3	TRBJ1-1	-	TRBD1	TGTGCCACTAGTTCGACAGGGGGATGGACTGAAGCTTTCTTT	CATSSTGGWTEAFF
TRBV18	TRBJ1-5	few	-	TGTGCCAGCTCACTGGCCCCTACAGGGTTTCAGCCCCAGCATTTT	CASSLAPTGFQPQHF
TRBV6-5	TRBJ2-7	-	-	TGTGCCAGCAGTACCAGTCACGGAGGCTACGAGCAGTACTTC	CASSTSHGGYEQYF
TRBV19	TRBJ1-3	-	-	TGTGCCAGTAGTATTCTGATGGCCTCTGGAAACACCATATATTTT	CASSILMASGNTIYF
TRBV16	TRBJ2-7	many	TRBD1	TGTGCCAGCAGCCCGACAGGGGGCTCCTACGAGCAGTACTTC	CASSPTGGSYEQYF
TRBV6-5	TRBJ1-5	-	-	TGTGCCAGCAGTTATCGGGGGGACTCGCGTCAGCCCCAGCATTTT	CASSYRGDSRQPQHF
TRBV4-1	TRBJ1-2	-	-	TGCGCCAGCAGCCGTACTACCCTCACTACCTCCCGCTATGGCTACACCTTC	CASSRTTLTTSRYGYTF
TRBV5-1	TRBJ2-1	-	TRBD1	TGCGCCAGCAGCCCCCAGACAGGGGGCAGAGATGAGCAGTTCTTC	CASSPQTGGRDEQFF
TRBV15	TRBJ2-2	-	TRBD1	TGTGCCACCAGCAGAGGCGGACAGGGGAACACCGGGGAGCTGTTTTTT	CATSRGGQGNTGELFF
TRBV6-1	TRBJ1-3	-	TRBD1	TGTGCCAGCAGTGAAGCCGGGACAGCCAAGCACACCATATATTTT	CASSEAGTAKHTIYF
TRBV7-9	TRBJ2-7	-	-	TGTGCCAGCAGCCCCAACACAGTTGGATCCTACGAGCAGTACTTC	CASSPNTVGSYEQYF
TRBV30	TRBJ1-2	-	-	TGTGCCTGGAGTCCTTCCTATGGCTACACCTTC	CAWSPSYGYTF
TRBV5-4	TRBJ1-3	once	TRBD1	TGTGCCAGCAGCTTGGAACAGGGGATCGGCACCATATATTTT	CASSLEQGIGTIYF